Sequencing of this T cell receptor (beta chain) was carried out in a study of T-cell memory formation after mild COVID-19. Broader study findings: CD4/CD8 balance characterized clones contracting day 15 to 85, and CD4+ skew characterized later expanders. That cross-reactive memory joined was suggested by some responding clones appearing in pre-infection memory. Chiefly within CM and EM were the contracting CD4+ clones; CD8+ ones were within EMRA. SARS-CoV-2 specificity of second-wave clones peaking day 37 was unconfirmed.

TCRdb re-derived calls from the 5' RACE reads in MiXCR, one entry per CDR3 protein. The profile shows just under 550,000 distinct CDR3 sequences, roughly 20% of them singletons. In this sample, this clonotype turned up a few times. Its cognate antigen is unknown. This CDR3 has 15 amino acids. Deletions cut 4 bases from V and 6 bases from J, with 17 bases between. V gene TRBV12-3 or TRBV12-4 combines with J gene TRBJ2-3; D gene ambiguous. The sample taken for sequencing was PBMCs or a T cell subset sorted from them (not recorded which). This clonotype was sampled from an adult woman who had mild COVID-19 (a few samples of this study predate the infection). Cell type and time point are not known. DNA of the CDR3: TGTGCCAGCAGTTCGGCTATCACCGTCATCGATACGCAGTATTTT. It yields the protein CASSSAITVIDTQYF.